A selection of T cell receptor beta chains follows, all from one sample in a study of blood T cell repertoires in COVID-19. This table comes from immunoSEQ multiplex PCR, and its TCRdb copy is limited to in-frame clones, with some not included. The data contain roughly 87,000 clones, about 83% of them seen just once; the ten biggest clones take up about 2%. Specimen: peripheral blood. These receptors originate from a woman in her seventies with acute or convalescent COVID-19. Both conserved end residues are part of each CDR3. Each record gives: clone size, V gene, J gene, D gene, CDR3 DNA, CDR3 protein. A D gene is named only where the DNA matches it firmly. The size field is filled for only some rows; it gives once, few, many or a size class.

clone_size: .; v_call: TRBV19; j_call: TRBJ1-4; d_call: TRBD1; cdr3_nt: TGTGCCAGTAGTATTCGGCAGGGGGCTCGAGTCAATGGTTTTGCAAAACTGTTTTTT; cdr3_aa: CASSIRQGARVNGFAKLFF
clone_size: .; v_call: TRBV3-1/TRBV3-2; j_call: TRBJ2-5; d_call: TRBD1; cdr3_nt: TGTGCCAGCAACGACAGGGCCTCCCAAGAGACCCAGTACTTC; cdr3_aa: CASNDRASQETQYF
clone_size: few; v_call: TRBV9; j_call: TRBJ1-1; d_call: TRBD1; cdr3_nt: TGTGCCAGCAGCGTCTCACAGGGGTTAAACACTGAAGCTTTCTTT; cdr3_aa: CASSVSQGLNTEAFF
clone_size: .; v_call: TRBV19; j_call: TRBJ2-1; d_call: .; cdr3_nt: TGTGCCAGTATCAAGGGAGGCTCCTACAATGAGCAGTTCTTC; cdr3_aa: CASIKGGSYNEQFF
clone_size: .; v_call: TRBV5-1; j_call: TRBJ2-1; d_call: TRBD2; cdr3_nt: TGCGCCAGCAGCTTGGCCGTAGGAGCGGGGAACTACAATGAGCAGTTCTTC; cdr3_aa: CASSLAVGAGNYNEQFF
clone_size: .; v_call: TRBV4-1; j_call: TRBJ2-5; d_call: TRBD2; cdr3_nt: TGCGCCAGCAGCTGGGGGGGAGAGGGCGGAGAGACCCAGTACTTC; cdr3_aa: CASSWGGEGGETQYF
clone_size: .; v_call: TRBV14; j_call: TRBJ1-5; d_call: .; cdr3_nt: TGTGCCAGCAGCCAATACACTTCAGGGCCCCAGCATTTT; cdr3_aa: CASSQYTSGPQHF
clone_size: .; v_call: TRBV30; j_call: TRBJ2-7; d_call: TRBD1; cdr3_nt: TGTGCCTGGGATAGGAACAGGGGGAGTATAGACGAGCAGTACTTC; cdr3_aa: CAWDRNRGSIDEQYF
clone_size: .; v_call: TRBV5-1; j_call: TRBJ2-1; d_call: TRBD2; cdr3_nt: TGCGCCAGCAGCTTTATGACTAGCGGGGCATACAATGAGCAGTTCTTC; cdr3_aa: CASSFMTSGAYNEQFF
clone_size: .; v_call: TRBV9; j_call: TRBJ2-7; d_call: TRBD1; cdr3_nt: TGTGCCAGCAGCAAGGGACAGGGACAGGAGCAGTACTTC; cdr3_aa: CASSKGQGQEQYF
clone_size: .; v_call: TRBV2; j_call: TRBJ2-1; d_call: TRBD2; cdr3_nt: TGTGCCAGCAGCCCCCTCGGCGGGGGGGCAGGGAATGAGCAGTTCTTC; cdr3_aa: CASSPLGGGAGNEQFF
clone_size: .; v_call: TRBV10-2; j_call: TRBJ2-2; d_call: TRBD2; cdr3_nt: TGCGCCAGCACGCTAGCGGGGGGTCCAACCGGGGAGCTGTTTTTT; cdr3_aa: CASTLAGGPTGELFF
clone_size: .; v_call: TRBV2; j_call: TRBJ1-2; d_call: .; cdr3_nt: TGTGCCAGCACACCCAGGGCAGGCGGCTACACCTTC; cdr3_aa: CASTPRAGGYTF
clone_size: few; v_call: TRBV5-1; j_call: TRBJ1-2; d_call: TRBD1; cdr3_nt: TGCGCCAGCAGCGACGGGACAGGCGGCGTACATGGCTACACCTTC; cdr3_aa: CASSDGTGGVHGYTF
clone_size: .; v_call: TRBV27; j_call: TRBJ2-1; d_call: .; cdr3_nt: TGTGCCAGTGGCTCAGGGCGCTACAATGAGCAGTTCTTC; cdr3_aa: CASGSGRYNEQFF
clone_size: .; v_call: TRBV4-2; j_call: TRBJ2-3; d_call: TRBD2; cdr3_nt: TGTGCCAGCAGCCAAGATCGAACCGCGGGGGCAGATACGCAGTATTTT; cdr3_aa: CASSQDRTAGADTQYF
clone_size: few; v_call: TRBV30; j_call: TRBJ1-5; d_call: TRBD1; cdr3_nt: TGTGCCTGGAGTGTCAAGGCTCTCAGCCGACAGGGCGTAGGTCAGCCCCAGCATTTT; cdr3_aa: CAWSVKALSRQGVGQPQHF
clone_size: .; v_call: TRBV2; j_call: TRBJ1-5; d_call: .; cdr3_nt: TGTGCCAGCACCTTACGAGTCTATAGCAATCAGCCCCAGCATTTT; cdr3_aa: CASTLRVYSNQPQHF
clone_size: .; v_call: TRBV2; j_call: TRBJ2-3; d_call: TRBD1; cdr3_nt: TGTGCCAGCATCCAGGACAGGGGGGCAGATACGCAGTATTTT; cdr3_aa: CASIQDRGADTQYF
clone_size: .; v_call: TRBV11-2; j_call: TRBJ1-6; d_call: TRBD1; cdr3_nt: TGTGCCAGCAGCTTATTTGGACAGGGGAATTCACCCCTCCACTTT; cdr3_aa: CASSLFGQGNSPLHF
clone_size: .; v_call: TRBV19; j_call: TRBJ2-3; d_call: TRBD1; cdr3_nt: TGTGCCAGTAGTCTCCGGGACAGACACACAGATACGCAGTATTTT; cdr3_aa: CASSLRDRHTDTQYF
clone_size: few; v_call: TRBV5-1; j_call: TRBJ2-1; d_call: TRBD1; cdr3_nt: TGCGCCAGCAGCCCAGGGGGAGACAATGAGCAGTTCTTC; cdr3_aa: CASSPGGDNEQFF
clone_size: few; v_call: TRBV7-9; j_call: TRBJ1-6; d_call: TRBD1; cdr3_nt: TGTGCCAGCGGGGACAGCTATAATTCACCCCTCCACTTT; cdr3_aa: CASGDSYNSPLHF
clone_size: .; v_call: TRBV19; j_call: TRBJ1-2; d_call: .; cdr3_nt: TGTGCCAGTAGCGACCTCACCGGGGGGAGGTCCCCCAACGACTATGGCTACACCTTC; cdr3_aa: CASSDLTGGRSPNDYGYTF
clone_size: .; v_call: TRBV2; j_call: TRBJ1-5; d_call: .; cdr3_nt: TGTGCCAGCAGTGAAGGCAGGGGCAATCAGCCCCAGCATTTT; cdr3_aa: CASSEGRGNQPQHF
clone_size: .; v_call: TRBV20-1; j_call: TRBJ2-1; d_call: .; cdr3_nt: TGCAGTGCTAGTCCGGGGAACCCTCGTGAAAATGAGCAGTTCTTC; cdr3_aa: CSASPGNPRENEQFF
clone_size: .; v_call: TRBV10-1; j_call: TRBJ1-1; d_call: .; cdr3_nt: TGCGCCAGCAGTTACAGTCAGGGGAACACTGAAGCTTTCTTT; cdr3_aa: CASSYSQGNTEAFF
clone_size: .; v_call: TRBV4-1; j_call: TRBJ1-1; d_call: .; cdr3_nt: TGCGCCAGCAGCCAAGTTGGGGAGGCTGAAGCTTTCTTT; cdr3_aa: CASSQVGEAEAFF
clone_size: .; v_call: TRBV4-1; j_call: TRBJ1-2; d_call: .; cdr3_nt: TGCGCCAGCAGCCAAGATATTGGCAGGGCAAATTATGGCTACACCTTC; cdr3_aa: CASSQDIGRANYGYTF
clone_size: .; v_call: TRBV4-1; j_call: TRBJ1-4; d_call: TRBD1; cdr3_nt: TGCGCCAGCAGCCTCTGGACAGGGGGTTTAGAAAAACTGTTTTTT; cdr3_aa: CASSLWTGGLEKLFF
clone_size: .; v_call: TRBV28; j_call: TRBJ2-1; d_call: .; cdr3_nt: TGTGCCAGCAGTTTTTACTTACCGCAAGCTAGCTCCTACAATGAGCAGTTCTTC; cdr3_aa: CASSFYLPQASSYNEQFF
clone_size: .; v_call: TRBV18; j_call: TRBJ2-7; d_call: .; cdr3_nt: TGTGCCAGCTCACCACCATGGCCGAATACCTACGAGCAGTACTTC; cdr3_aa: CASSPPWPNTYEQYF
clone_size: once; v_call: TRBV25-1; j_call: TRBJ2-1; d_call: .; cdr3_nt: TGTGCCAGCAAGTTGGCAGGGGAAACCTACAATGAGCAGTTCTTC; cdr3_aa: CASKLAGETYNEQFF
clone_size: .; v_call: TRBV20-1; j_call: TRBJ2-2; d_call: .; cdr3_nt: TGCAGTGCCCCGAGCACCGGGGAGCTGTTTTTT; cdr3_aa: CSAPSTGELFF
clone_size: .; v_call: TRBV7-9; j_call: TRBJ2-5; d_call: TRBD1; cdr3_nt: TGTGCCAGCAGCTTAGACAGGGGGACACGAGAGGGCCAGTACTTC; cdr3_aa: CASSLDRGTREGQYF
clone_size: .; v_call: TRBV11-3; j_call: TRBJ1-1; d_call: .; cdr3_nt: TGTGCCAGCAGGGGGGACAATGGTCACACTGAAGCTTTCTTT; cdr3_aa: CASRGDNGHTEAFF
clone_size: .; v_call: TRBV19; j_call: TRBJ1-2; d_call: .; cdr3_nt: TGTGCCAGTAGTGCCCTGGGGAGCGAATTCGATACTAACTATGGCTACACCTTC; cdr3_aa: CASSALGSEFDTNYGYTF
clone_size: once; v_call: TRBV5-1; j_call: TRBJ2-2; d_call: TRBD1; cdr3_nt: TGCGCCAGCAGTCGGACAGGGGCGACCGGGGAGCTGTTTTTT; cdr3_aa: CASSRTGATGELFF
clone_size: few; v_call: TRBV11-1; j_call: TRBJ1-5; d_call: .; cdr3_nt: TGTGCCAGCAGCTTACAGGGTAATCAGCCCCAGCATTTT; cdr3_aa: CASSLQGNQPQHF
clone_size: few; v_call: TRBV18; j_call: TRBJ2-7; d_call: .; cdr3_nt: TGTGCCAGCTCACCAGGAGACAACGGACAGCAAAAGTACTTC; cdr3_aa: CASSPGDNGQQKYF
clone_size: .; v_call: TRBV5-1; j_call: TRBJ2-1; d_call: .; cdr3_nt: TGCGCCAGCAGCCTTGCGGGAAGCTCCTACAATGAGCAGTTCTTC; cdr3_aa: CASSLAGSSYNEQFF
clone_size: .; v_call: TRBV19; j_call: TRBJ1-5; d_call: .; cdr3_nt: TGTGCCAGTAGAGAGGGTTTCAATCAGCCCCAGCATTTT; cdr3_aa: CASREGFNQPQHF